This entry describes one T cell receptor (beta chain). Its specificity is not known. This entry comes from a study of beta chain features in type 1 diabetes. Notes on the study in general: Moderately but significantly shorter TCRB CDR3s were found in Type 1 diabetes patients in all four CD4+ subsets. A potential PCR bias toward shorter templates would be equal in patient and control samples. Patients' naive, central memory and regulatory TCRB repertoires appeared more alike than those of healthy donors.

The CDR3 loop spans 12 amino acids. The ends were cut back, 2 bases at V and 4 bases at J, with 6 bases in the middle. Germline V gives CDR1 SGHDT, CDR2 YYEEEE. Since all of the isolated RNA was reverse transcribed, expressed TCRB transcripts were what got sequenced. Profiling relied on immunoSEQ multiplex PCR, and the TCRdb table lists in-frame clones only, not all of them. The repertoire holds 640,000 or so clones, with over 13% as singletons. This TCR came from a man between 18 and 35 years old with type 1 diabetes. The chain combines TRBV5-6 with TRBJ1-1, with D unresolved. Source material: naive CD4+ T cells from blood. This CDR3 reads CASSFGSTEAFF. For the CDR3, the DNA is TGTGCCAGCAGCTTCGGGAGCACTGAAGCTTTCTTT.